These 17 T cell receptor beta chains were all obtained from the same sample, sequenced in a study of blood T cell repertoires in COVID-19. Profiled with immunoSEQ multiplex PCR; TCRdb holds only in-frame clones, not every one. The sample has about 52,000 clones, 65% to 90% seen once; the top ten hold about 14%. Sequenced input: peripheral blood. These receptors all stem from a man aged 70 or older with acute or convalescent COVID-19.

This chain connects TRBV5-6 to TRBJ2-7; a weak D match, TRBD2 (7 bases). Trimming took off 2 bases at V and 1 base at J, with 13 bases between the two ends. The germline CDR1 and CDR2 sequences are SGHDT and YYEEEE. The CDR3 length is 15 residues. The CDR3 nucleotides read TGTGCCAGCAGCTTCTGGGAGGGGGGTTCCTACGAGCAGTACTTC. This codes for CASSFWEGGSYEQYF.

A single count supports this clone. The chain joins TRBV5-1 to TRBJ2-7, with D unclear. Germline values: CDR1 SGHRS, CDR2 YFSETQ. CDR3 length: 14 amino acids. Trimming stripped 4 bases from V and 3 bases from J, with 14 bases between. The CDR3 coding sequence is TGCGCCAGCAGCCATCGGAGCGACGACTACGAGCAGTACTTC. This gives the protein CASSHRSDDYEQYF.

The J gene is TRBJ1-5, the V gene TRBV15; perhaps TRBD1 as D (6 bases). CDR3 length equals 19 residues. Germline-derived CDR1 and CDR2 are LNHNV and YYDKDF (reference sequence). V dropped 0 bases and J dropped 1 base, with 19 bases sitting between them. The CDR3 sequence: CATSREKTGDELSNQPQHF. The CDR3 nucleotides are TGTGCCACCAGCAGAGAGAAGACAGGCGACGAGTTGAGCAATCAGCCCCAGCATTTT.

This clone was seen more than once but under ten times. The V and J genes are TRBV6-5 and TRBJ1-2, with D tentatively TRBD1 (5 bases). Germline CDR1 MNHEY, CDR2 SVGAGI. The V gene lost 7 bases and the J gene lost 0 bases, with 6 bases spanning the gap. The CDR3 has 12 amino acids. Written as DNA, the CDR3 is TGTGCCAGCAAGGACACTAACTATGGCTACACCTTC. It encodes CASKDTNYGYTF.

The J gene is TRBJ1-5, the V gene TRBV9; D is ambiguous. CDR3 size: 15 residues. Germline CDR1 SGDLS, CDR2 YYNGEE. The V end was cut by 0 bases, the J end by 2 bases, with 9 bases between. The CDR3 here is CASSVGGSGNQPQHF. The CDR3 DNA reads TGTGCCAGCAGCGTAGGTGGCAGCGGCAATCAGCCCCAGCATTTT.

The J gene is TRBJ1-1, the V gene TRBV10-3; TRBD1 matches 7 bases. Unmatched junction bases numbered 10, after V lost 3 bases and J lost 3 bases. Germline-derived CDR1 and CDR2 are ENHRY and SYGVKD. The length of the CDR3 is 16 residues. The CDR3 region has the DNA TGTGCCATCAGTGACCGCCCCGGGACAGTCGACACTGAAGCTTTCTTT. Translating gives CAISDRPGTVDTEAFF.

This rearrangement joins TRBV12-5 to TRBJ2-2; D not certain. The germline CDR1 and CDR2 sequences are LGHNT and FRNRAP. V lost 0 bases to trimming and J lost 2 bases, with 10 bases between them. There are 16 residues in the CDR3. The CDR3 nucleotides are TGTGCTAGTGGTTTGGTAAGGAGCTCCAACACCGGGGAGCTGTTTTTT. The encoded protein is CASGLVRSSNTGELFF. Using reference TRBV12-5 and TRBJ2-2 for the parts outside the CDR3, the full variable domain is DARVTQTPRHKVTEMGQEVTMRCQPILGHNTVFWYRQTMMQGLELLAYFRNRAPLDDSGMPKDRFSAEMPDATLATLKIQPSEPRDSAVYFCASGLVRSSNTGELFFGEGSRLTVL.

There are a few counts of this clone. V is TRBV28 and J is TRBJ1-1; D remains unclear. V gave up 10 bases and J gave up 3 bases, with 12 bases separating them. This CDR3 contains 12 residues. Germline CDR1 MDHEN, CDR2 SYDVKM. The CDR3 loop is CATHQRDTEAFF. CDR3 in DNA: TGTGCCACCCACCAACGGGACACTGAAGCTTTCTTT. Filled out from reference TRBV28 and TRBJ1-1, the complete variable domain reads DVKVTQSSRYLVKRTGEKVFLECVQDMDHENMFWYRQDPGLGLRLIYFSYDVKMKEKGDIPEGYSVSREKKERFSLILESASTNQTSMYLCATHQRDTEAFFGQGTRLTVV.

The chain links TRBV6-5 to TRBJ2-2; perhaps TRBD2 as D (6 bases). The CDR3 is 13 amino acids. V lost 2 bases, J lost 6 bases, and 7 bases lay in between. Per germline, CDR1 MNHEY and CDR2 SVGAGI. The CDR3 bases are TGTGCCAGCAGTTACCCGGGGGCCGGGGAGCTGTTTTTT. Translation: CASSYPGAGELFF.

J is TRBJ2-3 and V is TRBV19; 8 nucleotides line up with TRBD2. From germline, CDR1 is LNHDA and CDR2 SQIVND (reference sequence). The CDR3 loop spans 18 amino acids. Unmatched junction bases numbered 18, after V lost 5 bases and J lost 5 bases. CDR3 sequence (DNA): TGTGCCAGTAGTCCACGGGGGGTTGAGCGGGAGATAGGAGATACGCAGTATTTT. Translating gives CASSPRGVEREIGDTQYF.

The DNA of the CDR3 is TGCGCCAGCTCCCACCGCCGGGTCTACAATGAGCAGTTCTTC. Encoded protein: CASSHRRVYNEQFF. V gene TRBV5-1 combines with J gene TRBJ2-1; D is unresolved. V lost 7 bases to trimming and J lost 3 bases, with 14 bases between them. CDR1 and CDR2 (germline): SGHRS, YFSETQ. CDR3 length: 14 amino acids.

The chain uses TRBV5-1 and TRBJ1-1; no clear D. The germline V and J ends were trimmed by 0 bases and 8 bases, with 5 bases remaining between them. CDR3 length: 11 amino acids. From germline, CDR1 is SGHRS and CDR2 YFSETQ. The CDR3, as DNA: TGCGCCAGCAGCTTGGTCAGGGAAGCTTTCTTT. Translation gives CASSLVREAFF.

This chain joins TRBV12-3 or TRBV12-4 and TRBJ2-1; 8 bases align to TRBD1. CDR3 length equals 13 residues. V shed 0 bases and J 9 bases; nucleotides not matched to a gene: 1. The CDR3 protein is CASSLAQGGEQFF. CDR3 nucleotides: TGTGCCAGCAGTTTAGCACAGGGGGGTGAGCAGTTCTTC.

V usage is TRBV5-4 and J usage is TRBJ1-2; 8 nucleotides agree with TRBD1. From germline, CDR1 is SGHNT and CDR2 YYREEE (reference sequence). There are 15 residues in the CDR3. The V and J ends lost 5 bases and 4 bases, in that order; junction bases with no gene match: 10. The CDR3 reads CASRPSGGAGYGYTF. The DNA for the CDR3 is TGTGCCAGCAGGCCCTCAGGGGGCGCTGGCTATGGCTACACCTTC. Using reference TRBV5-4 and TRBJ1-2 for the parts outside the CDR3, the full variable domain is ETGVTQSPTHLIKTRGQQVTLRCSSQSGHNTVSWYQQALGQGPQFIFQYYREEENGRGNFPPRFSGLQFPNYSSELNVNALELDDSALYLCASRPSGGAGYGYTFGSGTRLTVV.

This chain connects TRBV5-1 to TRBJ1-2; 8 bases are shared with TRBD1. Germline CDR1 SGHRS, CDR2 YFSETQ. The V gene end was trimmed by 0 bases and the J gene end by 6 bases; junction bases not matched to a gene: 13. This CDR3 comprises 17 residues. The CDR3 reads CASSLVPSDRVQDGYTF. The CDR3 nucleotides read TGCGCCAGCAGCTTGGTCCCATCGGACAGGGTACAAGATGGCTACACCTTC.

The chain employs TRBV25-1 and TRBJ2-7; 11 nucleotides align to TRBD1. Losses at the gene ends were 7 bases for V and 6 bases for J; bases not matched to a gene: 11. The CDR3 is 15 amino acids. Germline CDR1 MGHDK, CDR2 SYGVNS. CDR3 DNA: TGTGCCAGCACCCCTTGGGGGACAGGGGGTGGCGAGCAGTACTTC. Encoded protein: CASTPWGTGGGEQYF.

This rearrangement joins TRBV6-5 to TRBJ2-3; possible D gene TRBD2, 6 bases. Trimming cost V 0 bases and J 2 bases, with 9 bases left between them. Germline-derived CDR1 and CDR2 are MNHEY and SVGAGI. The CDR3 has 15 amino acids. The CDR3 coding sequence is TGTGCCAGCAGTTACTCGGGCGGGAACACAGATACGCAGTATTTT. It encodes CASSYSGGNTDTQYF.